This T cell receptor beta chain was sequenced for a study of blood T cell repertoires in COVID-19. Participant-given clinical history determined each cohort assignment. Donors in Cohort 3 who had recovered were those with two negative PCRs, healthcare professional clearance, or resolution of their symptoms. This table comes from immunoSEQ multiplex PCR, and its TCRdb copy is limited to in-frame clones, with some not included. The data show 250,000 to 350,000 clones, around 84% seen once. CDR3 length equals 16 residues. V lost 5 bases, J lost 2 bases, and 7 bases stayed unmatched. In germline, CDR1 is PRHDT, CDR2 FYEKMQ (reference sequence).

The rearrangement uses TRBV13 and TRBJ2-3; 10 bases are shared with TRBD2. The TCR originated in a woman aged 50 to 60 who had recovered from COVID-19. The sequenced sample consisted of PBMCs or T cells enriched from blood (not recorded which). The CDR3 nucleotides read TGTGCCAGCAGCCACGGACTAGCGGAAAACACAGATACGCAGTATTTT. Translating it yields CASSHGLAENTDTQYF.